One and the same sample provided the 29 T cell receptor beta chains below, sequenced in a study of blood T cell repertoires in COVID-19 (TCRdb year 2020). The library came from the immunoSEQ multiplex PCR assay. TCRdb retrieved this table from immuneACCESS and kept in-frame rearrangements only. Not all clones are present; in checked studies, unresolved V genes account for under half, and no reason is known for the remainder. The sample data list a few hundred thousand clones, and 86% of these were observed just once. The ten largest make up about 10% of the sample. The material sequenced was peripheral blood. These receptor sequences come from a middle-aged man who had recovered from COVID-19.

The chain recombines TRBV7-8 with TRBJ1-1; D perhaps matches TRBD1 (6 bases). The CDR3 length is 15 residues. The V end lost 4 bases, the J end lost 0 bases, and 12 bases lay between the germline ends. The germline gives CDR1 SGHVS, CDR2 FQNEAQ. The DNA of the CDR3 is TGTGCCAGCAGCTACAACAGGGTCATGAACACTGAAGCTTTCTTT. Amino acids: CASSYNRVMNTEAFF.

The chain links TRBV12-3 or TRBV12-4 to TRBJ1-5; D might be TRBD1 (5 bases). The ends were cut back, 6 bases at V and 7 bases at J, with 13 bases in the middle. The length of the CDR3 is 13 residues. DNA for the CDR3: TGTGCCAGCAGGCTCTCGCGGGGCCAGCCCCAGCATTTT. Residues: CASRLSRGQPQHF.

J is TRBJ1-1 and V is TRBV7-5; the table gives TRBD1 as D, unverified against the DNA. TRBV7-5 is a pseudogene locus. The length of the CDR3 is 16 residues. CDR3 loop: CARSVCPRGRDTEAFF. The CDR3 DNA sequence: TGTGCCAGAAGCGTCTGCCCCAGGGGGCGCGACACTGAAGCTTTCTTT.

V gene TRBV2 combines with J gene TRBJ2-7; 10 bases line up with TRBD2. This CDR3 comprises 17 residues. The V segment lost 4 bases and the J segment 1 base; nucleotides outside the gene matches: 10. The germline V gene has CDR1 SNHLY and CDR2 FYNNEI. The CDR3 nucleotides read TGTGCCAGCAGTGTGATGAAGCGGGAGGGCCTGTCCTACGAGCAGTACTTC. As protein: CASSVMKREGLSYEQYF.

J is TRBJ1-2 and V is TRBV9; 9 bases align to TRBD1. Germline lookup yields CDR1 SGDLS and CDR2 YYNGEE. The CDR3 is 13 amino acids. The J segment lost 6 bases and the V segment lost 4 bases, leaving 4 bases of the junction unmatched. This CDR3 reads CASSPRTGDGYTF. The CDR3 DNA is TGTGCCAGCAGCCCGAGGACAGGGGATGGCTACACCTTC.

The chain employs TRBV3-1 (or the pseudogene TRBV3-2) and TRBJ2-5, with D maybe TRBD2 (6 bases). This CDR3 comprises 14 residues. Trimming removed 4 bases at V and 2 bases at J, with 11 bases between. CDR1 and CDR2 (germline): LGHDT, YNNKEL (reference sequence). The CDR3 DNA is TGTGCCAGCAGCCTCTGGGGGGATCAAGAGACCCAGTACTTC. As protein: CASSLWGDQETQYF.

The chain employs TRBV6-5 and TRBJ1-4, with D maybe TRBD1 (5 bases). V was cut by 0 bases and J by 5 bases, with 10 bases left in between. Germline lookup yields CDR1 MNHEY and CDR2 SVGAGI. The CDR3 sequence is 15 residues long. CDR3 sequence: CASSYSAGQNEKLFF. The CDR3 coding sequence is TGTGCCAGCAGTTACTCTGCAGGGCAGAATGAAAAACTGTTTTTT.

The chain has TRBV7-9 and TRBJ1-6, with 7 bases matching TRBD1. V dropped 4 bases and J dropped 7; count of bases not matched to a gene: 10. Per germline, CDR1 SEHNR and CDR2 FQNEAQ (reference sequence). This CDR3 region has 16 residues. CDR3 protein: CASSSDSDRRNSPLHF. Here the CDR3 DNA reads TGTGCCAGCAGCTCCGACTCGGACAGGAGGAATTCACCCCTCCACTTT.

The V call is TRBV10-3, the J call TRBJ2-3; 7 bases map to TRBD2. The CDR3 contains 14 residues. Unmatched junction bases numbered 7, after V lost 10 bases and J lost 0 bases. The V gene's germline CDR1 is ENHRY and CDR2 SYGVKD. The CDR3 region is CATGDYKSTDTQYF. DNA for the CDR3: TGTGCCACCGGGGACTACAAAAGCACAGATACGCAGTATTTT.

V usage is TRBV11-1 and J usage is TRBJ2-1; D is ambiguous. The CDR3 consists of 14 residues. The germline V gene encodes CDR1 SGHAT and CDR2 FQDESV (reference sequence). The ends were cut back, 1 base at V and 6 bases at J, with 10 bases in the middle. CDR3 sequence reads: CASSLGASRNEQFF. The DNA of the CDR3 is TGTGCCAGCAGCTTAGGGGCTTCACGCAATGAGCAGTTCTTC.

The table lists this clone with a few counts. The V and J genes are TRBV10-3 and TRBJ2-1, with TRBD1 matching over 9 bases. V lost 7 bases and J lost 4; bases outside the gene matches: 8. CDR1 ENHRY and CDR2 SYGVKD come from the germline V gene. This CDR3 region has 15 residues. CDR3 sequence reads: CAITPDRGGYNEQFF. Here the CDR3 DNA reads TGTGCCATCACCCCGGACAGGGGAGGGTACAATGAGCAGTTCTTC.

This chain links TRBV7-2 with TRBJ1-1; TRBD1 agrees at 10 bases. The CDR3 is 19 amino acids. With V trimmed by 1 base and J by 1 base, 12 bases remained unmatched. Germline values: CDR1 SGHTA, CDR2 FQGNSA. Written as DNA, the CDR3 is TGTGCCAGCAGCTTAGGACCGGGACAGGGGCTTCGTCAGAACACTGAAGCTTTCTTT. It translates to CASSLGPGQGLRQNTEAFF.

The rearrangement joins TRBV5-5 to TRBJ1-2; a weak D match, TRBD1 (5 bases). The CDR3 spans 18 residues. V was cut by 0 bases and J by 2 bases, with 20 bases left in between. The germline V gene has CDR1 SGHKS and CDR2 YYEKEE (reference sequence). The chain's CDR3 is CASSLAGSGGGANYGYTF. CDR3 nucleotide sequence: TGTGCCAGCAGCTTGGCAGGGTCAGGCGGAGGGGCGAACTATGGCTACACCTTC.

This clone has only one observation. J is TRBJ2-4 and V is TRBV27; D might be TRBD2 (7 bases). This CDR3 is 13 amino acids long. Trimming took off 8 bases at V and 9 bases at J, with 17 bases between the two ends. Germline loops: CDR1 MNHEY, CDR2 SMNVEV (reference sequence). CDR3 DNA: TGTGCCAGCCGGACAGTGGGGGGGAGCATTCAGTACTTC. It specifies CASRTVGGSIQYF.

This chain uses TRBV30 with TRBJ1-1, with D possibly TRBD1 on 5 matching bases. The V gene's germline CDR1 is GTSNPN and CDR2 SVGIG (reference sequence). CDR3 length equals 12 residues. Trimming pared 1 base from V and 11 bases from J, leaving 14 bases between. The CDR3 is CAWSGEGTRAFF. The CDR3 nucleotides read TGTGCCTGGAGTGGGGAGGGGACGAGGGCTTTCTTT.

The rearrangement links TRBV6-6 to TRBJ1-4; 8 positions match TRBD1. V was clipped by 2 bases and J by 6 bases; unmatched bases: 8. This CDR3 has 16 amino acids. Germline CDR1 reads MNHNY; CDR2 reads SVGAGI (reference sequence). This chain's CDR3 is CASSYLPGQGDEKLFF. The CDR3 DNA reads TGTGCCAGCAGTTACCTTCCCGGACAGGGAGATGAAAAACTGTTTTTT.

The CDR3 is CASSKTKTGEQYF. The CDR3 DNA reads as TGTGCCAGTAGTAAAACAAAGACAGGGGAGCAGTACTTC. The chain employs TRBV19 and TRBJ2-7; 7 nucleotides match TRBD1. Germline-derived CDR1 and CDR2 are LNHDA and SQIVND (reference sequence). V shed 4 bases, J shed 7 bases, and the junction held 7 bases outside the gene matches. The CDR3 has 13 residues.

The chain is built from TRBV6-4 and TRBJ2-1; a possible D gene is TRBD2 (5 bases). Germline CDR1 MRHNA, CDR2 SNTAGT. The CDR3 has 9 amino acids. For the CDR3, the DNA is TGTGCAACGCGGGATGAGCAGTTCTTC. Protein: CATRDEQFF.

V and J are TRBV5-4 and TRBJ2-3; the D is unclear. The germline CDR1 and CDR2 sequences are SGHNT and YYREEE (reference sequence). The CDR3 is 14 residues long. With 7 bases removed from V and 6 bases from J, the gap between germline ends came to 18 bases. CDR3 region: CASLPGGPSDTQYF. DNA of the CDR3: TGTGCCAGCCTACCGGGTGGCCCCAGCGATACGCAGTATTTT.

V and J are TRBV10-3 and TRBJ2-1; 8 positions match TRBD2. V lost 3 bases, J lost 3 bases, and 4 bases stayed unmatched. CDR3 length equals 15 residues. Germline CDR1 and CDR2: ENHRY and SYGVKD. CDR3 nucleotides: TGTGCCATCAGTGATTCGGGGGGGGTCTACAATGAGCAGTTCTTC. It codes for CAISDSGGVYNEQFF.

The chain is built from TRBV4-3 and TRBJ1-2, with TRBD1 as a possible D gene (5 bases). Germline loops: CDR1 LGHNA, CDR2 YSLEER. Deletions cut 3 bases from V and 0 bases from J, with 5 bases between. The CDR3 consists of 13 residues. CDR3 in DNA: TGCGCCAGCAGCCAGGGGCCTAACTATGGCTACACCTTC. Amino acid sequence: CASSQGPNYGYTF.

V gene TRBV21-1 combines with J gene TRBJ2-7; the tabulated D call, TRBD2, remains unverified against the DNA. TRBV21-1 represents a pseudogene. This CDR3 contains 15 residues. CDR3 region: CASSSWHRYYYEQYF. CDR3 bases: TGTGCCAGCAGCTCATGGCACCGCTACTACTACGAGCAGTACTTC.

V gene TRBV3-1 (or the pseudogene TRBV3-2) combines with J gene TRBJ2-3, with 14 bases identical to TRBD2. Germline CDR1 LGHDT, CDR2 YNNKEL (reference sequence). This CDR3 is built from 18 residues. V dropped 4 bases and J dropped 2; count of bases not matched to a gene: 8. This chain's CDR3 is CASSRTSGGPINTDTQYF. CDR3 in DNA: TGTGCCAGCAGCCGGACTAGCGGGGGGCCGATAAACACAGATACGCAGTATTTT.

This chain links TRBV15 with TRBJ1-2; tentatively, D is TRBD1 (5 bases). This CDR3 is built from 16 residues. Germline CDR1 LNHNV, CDR2 YYDKDF (reference sequence). Trimming left V 0 bases short and J 6 bases short, with 17 bases between. CDR3 sequence (DNA): TGTGCCACCAGCAGAGATCACGGACTCGGGGGTGATGGCTACACCTTC. It yields the protein CATSRDHGLGGDGYTF.

The V call is TRBV9, the J call TRBJ2-7; 7 positions match TRBD2. There are 15 residues in the CDR3. Germline V CDR1 and CDR2: SGDLS, YYNGEE. The V segment lost 0 bases and the J segment 1 base; nucleotides outside the gene matches: 4. The CDR3 DNA reads TGTGCCAGCAGCGTAGGAGCGGGGTCATCCTACGAGCAGTACTTC. This translates into CASSVGAGSSYEQYF.

V is TRBV19 and J is TRBJ1-5; 7 bases line up with TRBD1. J was trimmed by 2 bases and V by 7 bases; bases with no gene match: 5. The CDR3 contains 14 residues. Germline values: CDR1 LNHDA, CDR2 SQIVND (reference sequence). The CDR3 bases are TGTGCCAGTATGGGGGACAGCCGCAATCAGCCCCAGCATTTT. This sequence encodes CASMGDSRNQPQHF.

The V and J genes are TRBV5-1 and TRBJ2-3; TRBD2 aligns across 7 bases. Trimming removed 3 bases from V and 2 bases from J; junction bases left unmatched: 12. Looked up from germline, CDR1 is SGHRS and CDR2 is YFSETQ. The CDR3 is 17 residues long. The CDR3 region is CASSSWGGKLTTDTQYF. For the CDR3, the DNA is TGCGCCAGCAGCTCCTGGGGGGGAAAGCTCACCACAGATACGCAGTATTTT.

This chain uses TRBV13 with TRBJ2-7; 9 bases align to TRBD2. This CDR3 has 17 residues. The ends lost 2 bases at V and 7 bases at J; junction bases unmatched: 15. The germline CDR1 and CDR2 sequences are PRHDT and FYEKMQ (reference sequence). The CDR3 sequence: CASSLRAGGPLSGEQYF. The CDR3 coding sequence is TGTGCCAGCAGCTTAAGGGCGGGAGGGCCGCTATCGGGTGAGCAGTACTTC.

The CDR3 sequence: CASSELGTGSVLDIQYF. The CDR3 region has the DNA TGTGCCAGCAGTGAACTAGGGACAGGGTCGGTCTTGGACATTCAGTACTTC. The chain couples TRBV2 to TRBJ2-4; 9 nucleotides agree with TRBD1. Looked up from germline, CDR1 is SNHLY and CDR2 is FYNNEI. This CDR3 contains 17 residues. The trim removed 2 bases at V and 8 bases at J, leaving 13 bases unmatched.